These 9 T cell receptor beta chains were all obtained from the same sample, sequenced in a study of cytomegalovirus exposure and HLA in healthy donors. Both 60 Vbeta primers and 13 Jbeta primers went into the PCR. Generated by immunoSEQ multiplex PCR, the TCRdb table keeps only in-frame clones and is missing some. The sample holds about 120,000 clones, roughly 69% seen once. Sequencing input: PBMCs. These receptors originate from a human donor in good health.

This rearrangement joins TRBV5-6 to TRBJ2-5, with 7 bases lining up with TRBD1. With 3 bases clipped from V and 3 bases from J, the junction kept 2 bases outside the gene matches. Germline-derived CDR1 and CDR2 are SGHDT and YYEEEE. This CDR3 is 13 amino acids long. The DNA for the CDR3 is TGTGCCAGCAGCTCCGACAGGGAAGAGACCCAGTACTTC. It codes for CASSSDREETQYF. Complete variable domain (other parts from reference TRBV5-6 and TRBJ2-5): DAGVTQSPTHLIKTRGQQVTLRCSPKSGHDTVSWYQQALGQGPQFIFQYYEEEERQRGNFPDRFSGHQFPNYSSELNVNALLLGDSALYLCASSSDREETQYFGPGTRLLVL.

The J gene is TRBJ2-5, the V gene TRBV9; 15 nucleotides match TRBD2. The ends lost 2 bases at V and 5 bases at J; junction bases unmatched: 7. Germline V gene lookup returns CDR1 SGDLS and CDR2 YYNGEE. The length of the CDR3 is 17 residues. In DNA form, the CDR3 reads TGTGCCAGCAGCGTGGGACTAGCGGGGGGCTTTCTCGAGACCCAGTACTTC. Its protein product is CASSVGLAGGFLETQYF.

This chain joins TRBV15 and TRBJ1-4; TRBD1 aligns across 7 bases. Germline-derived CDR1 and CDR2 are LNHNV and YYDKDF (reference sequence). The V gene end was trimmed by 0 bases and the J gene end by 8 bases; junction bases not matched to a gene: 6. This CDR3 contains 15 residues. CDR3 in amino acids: CATSRERQGNEKLFF. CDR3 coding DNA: TGTGCCACCAGCAGAGAAAGACAGGGAAACGAAAAACTGTTTTTT.

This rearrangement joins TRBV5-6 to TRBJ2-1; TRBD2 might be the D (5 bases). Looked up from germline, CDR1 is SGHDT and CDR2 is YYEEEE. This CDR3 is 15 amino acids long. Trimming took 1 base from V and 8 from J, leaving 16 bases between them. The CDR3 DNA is TGTGCCAGCAGCTTGTTTCTCGCGCCGGAGGATGAGCAGTTCTTC. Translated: CASSLFLAPEDEQFF.

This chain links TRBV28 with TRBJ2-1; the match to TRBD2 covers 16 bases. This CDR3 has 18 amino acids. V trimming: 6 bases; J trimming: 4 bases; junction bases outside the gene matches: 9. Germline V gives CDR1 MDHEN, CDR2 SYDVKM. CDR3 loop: CASREVGLAGGFYNEQFF. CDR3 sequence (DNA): TGTGCCAGCAGGGAAGTGGGACTAGCGGGAGGGTTTTACAATGAGCAGTTCTTC.

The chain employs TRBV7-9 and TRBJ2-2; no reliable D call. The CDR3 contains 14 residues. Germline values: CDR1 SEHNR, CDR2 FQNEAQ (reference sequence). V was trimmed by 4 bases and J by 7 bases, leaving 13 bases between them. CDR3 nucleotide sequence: TGTGCCAGCAGCTCATCACTGAACTTCGGGGAGCTGTTTTTT. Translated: CASSSSLNFGELFF.

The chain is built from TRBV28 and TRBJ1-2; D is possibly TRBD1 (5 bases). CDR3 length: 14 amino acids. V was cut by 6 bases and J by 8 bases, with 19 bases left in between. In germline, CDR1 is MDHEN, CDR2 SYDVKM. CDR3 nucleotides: TGTGCCAGCAGCCCCTGGGGTCAGGGTGGGGGCTACACCTTC. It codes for CASSPWGQGGGYTF.

CDR3 nucleotides: TGTGCCAGCAGCCCATTGGGAGGGAACACTGAAGCTTTCTTT. Protein sequence: CASSPLGGNTEAFF. The V gene is TRBV5-6, the J gene TRBJ1-1; D gene unclear. The germline V and J ends were trimmed by 4 bases and 1 base, with 11 bases remaining between them. From germline, CDR1 is SGHDT and CDR2 YYEEEE. The CDR3 is 14 amino acids.

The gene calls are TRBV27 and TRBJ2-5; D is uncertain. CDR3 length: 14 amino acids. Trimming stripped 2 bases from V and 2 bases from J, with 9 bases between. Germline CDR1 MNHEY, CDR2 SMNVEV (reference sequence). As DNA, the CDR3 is TGTGCCAGCAGTTTAGGGCTAAATCAAGAGACCCAGTACTTC. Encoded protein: CASSLGLNQETQYF.